A single sample gave rise to the 27 T cell receptor beta chains below, sequenced in a study of blood T cell repertoires in COVID-19 (dated by TCRdb to about 2020). Libraries were prepared through the immunoSEQ multiplex PCR assay. The clones in this table, taken by TCRdb from immuneACCESS, are in-frame only. Not every clone is retained; where verified, under half of the shortfall comes from an unresolved V gene, and the cause of the rest is unknown. The sample includes 200,000 to 250,000 clones, with 82% observed a single time. The top ten hold under 5.5% of the sample. Material: peripheral blood. Receptors were obtained from a woman of 80 years or more with active or convalescent COVID-19.

This chain joins TRBV5-1 and TRBJ2-5, with TRBD2 matching 8 bases. CDR1 SGHRS and CDR2 YFSETQ come from the germline V gene. CDR3 length: 13 amino acids. J was trimmed by 4 bases and V by 5 bases; bases with no gene match: 4. For the CDR3, the DNA is TGCGCCAGCAGAACTAGCGGTGGAGAGACCCAGTACTTC. Amino acid sequence: CASRTSGGETQYF.

In its sample, this clone was seen a few times. The V gene is TRBV28, the J gene TRBJ1-1; perhaps TRBD1 as D (6 bases). V lost 3 bases and J 1 base, leaving 12 bases between the germline ends. Germline V lookup: CDR1 MDHEN, CDR2 SYDVKM. The CDR3 has 15 residues. The CDR3: CASSFRGGQNTEAFF. CDR3 DNA: TGTGCCAGCAGTTTCCGCGGGGGCCAGAACACTGAAGCTTTCTTT.

This chain uses TRBV6-5 with TRBJ2-7; 9 nucleotides agree with TRBD2. The V gene's germline CDR1 is MNHEY and CDR2 SVGAGI. This CDR3 is 15 amino acids long. Unmatched junction bases numbered 8, after V lost 7 bases and J lost 1 base. The CDR3, as DNA: TGTGCCAGCAAAATCGGTCTAGCGGGATCCTACGAGCAGTACTTC. Translating it yields CASKIGLAGSYEQYF.

The chain uses TRBV4-2 and TRBJ2-1, with 12 bases fitting TRBD1. Trimming took 3 bases from V and 7 from J; bases not matched to a gene: 1. The germline V gene encodes CDR1 LGHNA and CDR2 YNFKEQ. There are 14 residues in the CDR3. The CDR3 nucleotides are TGTGCCAGCAGCCAGGGACAGGGGGCAAATGAGCAGTTCTTC. Translation: CASSQGQGANEQFF.

There are a few counts of this clone. The chain carries TRBV5-1 and TRBJ2-3; D unresolved. The CDR3 extends over 15 amino acids. CDR1 SGHRS and CDR2 YFSETQ come from the germline V gene. V shed 1 base and J shed 0 bases, with 9 bases lying between them. The DNA for the CDR3 is TGCGCCAGCAGCTTGTTGCCGACTAGCACAGATACGCAGTATTTT. This encodes CASSLLPTSTDTQYF.

This chain joins TRBV30 and TRBJ2-7; a weak D match, TRBD1 (5 bases). V lost 3 bases and J lost 1, with 13 bases in between. The CDR3 is 14 residues long. The germline gives CDR1 GTSNPN, CDR2 SVGIG (reference sequence). The CDR3 sequence: CAWRTGPLSYEQYF. CDR3 bases: TGTGCCTGGAGAACAGGTCCCCTTTCCTACGAGCAGTACTTC.

The V gene is TRBV4-1, the J gene TRBJ1-6, with D possibly being TRBD1 (5 bases). V lost 0 bases and J 10 bases, leaving 16 bases between the germline ends. Germline lookup yields CDR1 MGHRA and CDR2 YSYEKL. The CDR3 totals 16 residues. This CDR3 is CASSQEGGAGESPLHF. As DNA, the CDR3 is TGCGCCAGCAGCCAAGAAGGCGGGGCGGGAGAATCACCCCTCCACTTT.

The chain carries TRBV19 and TRBJ1-2, with D perhaps matching TRBD1 (6 bases). Germline lookup yields CDR1 LNHDA and CDR2 SQIVND (reference sequence). V gave up 6 bases and J gave up 4 bases, with 12 bases separating them. The length of the CDR3 is 13 residues. The CDR3 reads CASRMDRPYGYTF. The DNA of the CDR3 is TGTGCCAGTAGGATGGACAGACCCTATGGCTACACCTTC.

CDR3 loop: CASTRDRAYNSPLHF. CDR3 bases: TGTGCCAGCACCCGGGACAGGGCATATAATTCACCCCTCCACTTT. The V gene is TRBV6-6, the J gene TRBJ1-6; the match to TRBD1 covers 9 bases. Germline CDR1 is MNHNY and CDR2 is SVGAGI (reference sequence). After removal of 7 bases from V and 4 bases from J, the junction contained 5 bases not matched to a gene. The CDR3 is 15 amino acids.

This clone was counted a single time. The chain joins TRBV24-1 to TRBJ2-3; 9 positions agree with TRBD1. This CDR3 is 16 amino acids long. CDR1 is KGHDR and CDR2 is SFDVKD in the germline V gene. The V segment lost 4 bases and the J segment 5 bases; nucleotides outside the gene matches: 9. This CDR3 reads CATSDRWTGVVDTQYF. CDR3 in DNA: TGTGCCACCAGTGACCGCTGGACAGGGGTCGTAGATACGCAGTATTTT.

V gene TRBV10-3 combines with J gene TRBJ1-1; possibly TRBD1 for D (5 bases). The CDR3 has 14 amino acids. V dropped 2 bases and J dropped 0 bases, with 7 bases sitting between them. The germline V gene has CDR1 ENHRY and CDR2 SYGVKD. CDR3 in DNA: TGTGCCATCAGTGAGAGACAGATGAACACTGAAGCTTTCTTT. Residues: CAISERQMNTEAFF.

The chain combines TRBV19 with TRBJ1-2; 8 bases map to TRBD1. The V gene's germline CDR1 is LNHDA and CDR2 SQIVND (reference sequence). There are 16 residues in the CDR3. V lost 2 bases and J lost 7; bases outside the gene matches: 12. In DNA form, the CDR3 reads TGTGCCAGTAGTATATCAGGGGGCGCCGGTCCGGGTGGCTACACCTTC. It translates to CASSISGGAGPGGYTF.

The rearrangement links TRBV5-1 to TRBJ1-4; perhaps TRBD1 as D (6 bases). Per the germline V gene, CDR1 is SGHRS and CDR2 is YFSETQ. Trimming pared 1 base from V and 0 bases from J, leaving 10 bases between. The CDR3 totals 16 residues. The CDR3 loop reads CASSLLTGSTNEKLFF. CDR3 nucleotides: TGCGCCAGCAGCTTGCTAACAGGGTCAACTAATGAAAAACTGTTTTTT.

V and J are TRBV24-1 and TRBJ2-2; D not resolved. The germline V and J ends were trimmed by 1 base and 6 bases, with 5 bases remaining between them. The germline CDR1 and CDR2 sequences are KGHDR and SFDVKD. The CDR3 runs 13 residues. CDR3 sequence (DNA): TGTGCCACCAGTGATTTTACAGCCGGGGAGCTGTTTTTT. Amino acids: CATSDFTAGELFF.

The J gene is TRBJ2-7, the V gene TRBV3-1 (or the pseudogene TRBV3-2); a possible D gene is TRBD2 (5 bases). The CDR3 length is 16 residues. V lost 5 bases and J 8 bases, leaving 25 bases between the germline ends. The germline CDR1 and CDR2 sequences are LGHDT and YNNKEL (reference sequence). As DNA, the CDR3 is TGTGCCAGCAGCTCCTCTAGTCGTGGAGGTTTCTCCCAGCAGTACTTC. Translated, it gives CASSSSSRGGFSQQYF.

The chain carries TRBV28 and TRBJ1-2; TRBD1 is a possible D gene (6 bases). Trimming pared 2 bases from V and 8 bases from J, leaving 9 bases between. The CDR3 runs to 12 residues. Germline lookup yields CDR1 MDHEN and CDR2 SYDVKM. CDR3 sequence (DNA): TGTGCCAGCAGTTTACAGGGGAACGGCTACACCTTC. Protein product: CASSLQGNGYTF.

The V and J genes are TRBV21-1 and TRBJ1-5; the table names TRBD1, a call not compared with the DNA. TRBV21-1 is termed a pseudogene. This CDR3 spans 15 amino acids. CDR3 DNA sequence: TGTGCCACCCCCCGGGACAACGATAGCAATCAGCCCCAGCATTTT. Protein product: CATPRDNDSNQPQHF.

This clone was counted a single time. The chain employs TRBV19 and TRBJ1-6; D is uncertain. CDR3 length: 13 residues. Germline CDR1 LNHDA, CDR2 SQIVND (reference sequence). V shed 3 bases and J shed 10 bases, with 10 bases lying between them. The CDR3 DNA reads TGTGCCAGTAGTATTCGAGGGCGCTCACCCCTCCACTTT. Its translation is CASSIRGRSPLHF. Based on the CDR3 plus reference TRBV19 and TRBJ1-6, the full variable domain is DGGITQSPKYLFRKEGQNVTLSCEQNLNHDAMYWYRQDPGQGLRLIYYSQIVNDFQKGDIAEGYSVSREKKESFPLTVTSAQKNPTAFYLCASSIRGRSPLHFGNGTRLTVT.

The DNA of the CDR3 is TGCGCCAGCGCTCAGGAGGGAACCGAGCAGTACTTC. Translation: CASAQEGTEQYF. The chain carries TRBV5-1 and TRBJ2-7; tentatively, D is TRBD2 (6 bases). The germline V gene encodes CDR1 SGHRS and CDR2 YFSETQ. This CDR3 is 12 amino acids long. Trimming left V 7 bases short and J 6 bases short, with 14 bases between. The full variable domain, with the rest looked up from reference TRBV5-1 and TRBJ2-7, is KAGVTQTPRYLIKTRGQQVTLSCSPISGHRSVSWYQQTPGQGLQFLFEYFSETQRNKGNFPGRFSGRQFSNSRSEMNVSTLELGDSALYLCASAQEGTEQYFGPGTRLTVT.

The V call is TRBV14, the J call TRBJ2-7, with TRBD2 matching over 12 bases. J gave up 7 bases and V 0 bases, and 7 bases lay outside the gene matches. This CDR3 region has 16 residues. Germline CDR1 is SGHDN and CDR2 is FVKESK. In DNA form, the CDR3 reads TGTGCCAGCAGCCAAGAAGGCAAAGGACTAGCGGGAGAGCAGTACTTC. Translating it yields CASSQEGKGLAGEQYF.

The V gene is TRBV29-1, the J gene TRBJ1-2; D ambiguous. Trimming took off 5 bases at V and 2 bases at J, with 6 bases between the two ends. CDR3 length: 11 residues. Per germline, CDR1 SQVTM and CDR2 ANQGSEA. DNA of the CDR3: TGCAGCGTTATCCAGAACTATGGCTACACCTTC. This gives the protein CSVIQNYGYTF.

The chain has TRBV4-2 and TRBJ2-5, with D possibly TRBD2 on 5 matching bases. There are 14 residues in the CDR3. V was trimmed by 2 bases and J by 5 bases, leaving 12 bases between them. Per the germline V gene, CDR1 is LGHNA and CDR2 is YNFKEQ. The CDR3 sequence is CASSQKGGAETQYF. CDR3 nucleotides: TGTGCCAGCAGCCAAAAAGGAGGTGCGGAGACCCAGTACTTC.

The chain has TRBV18 and TRBJ1-1; D is perhaps TRBD1 (5 bases). Trimming stripped 6 bases from V and 6 bases from J, with 14 bases between. This CDR3 comprises 13 residues. Per the germline V gene, CDR1 is KGHSH and CDR2 is LQKENI. The CDR3 sequence: CASSRVGQPEAFF. CDR3 coding DNA: TGTGCCAGCTCCCGGGTGGGGCAACCTGAAGCTTTCTTT.

In this sample, this clone turned up a few times. The chain is built from TRBV11-2 and TRBJ1-3, with 8 bases aligning to TRBD1. Germline V gene data show CDR1 as SGHAT and CDR2 as FQNNGV. The CDR3 is 15 residues long. V shed 0 bases and J 7 bases; nucleotides not matched to a gene: 5. The CDR3 protein is CASSLDRQGSNTIYF. For the CDR3, the DNA is TGTGCCAGCAGCTTAGATAGACAGGGGAGTAACACCATATATTTT.

V and J are TRBV30 and TRBJ2-7, with 9 bases identical to TRBD1. Unmatched junction bases numbered 8, after V lost 4 bases and J lost 4 bases. CDR1 and CDR2 from the germline V gene are GTSNPN and SVGIG (reference sequence). The CDR3 is made up of 14 amino acids. The CDR3 sequence: CAWNPGQGPYEQYF. The CDR3 DNA reads as TGTGCCTGGAACCCGGGACAGGGACCTTACGAGCAGTACTTC.

This chain uses TRBV24-1 with TRBJ2-1; 8 positions match TRBD2. CDR1 and CDR2 (germline): KGHDR, SFDVKD. Trimming at V came to 3 bases and at J to 0 bases, leaving 9 bases not matched to a gene. CDR3 size: 18 residues. The CDR3 DNA reads TGTGCCACCAGTGATCCTCTGCCCGGGAGGGCCTCCTACAATGAGCAGTTCTTC. Its translation: CATSDPLPGRASYNEQFF.

The gene calls are TRBV2 and TRBJ1-5; 8 bases fit TRBD1. CDR3 length: 14 residues. V was pared by 2 bases and J by 7 bases, with 4 bases of the junction left unmatched. Germline V gene lookup returns CDR1 SNHLY and CDR2 FYNNEI. As DNA, the CDR3 is TGTGCCAGCAGTGAACTGACAGGGGTACAGCCCCAGCATTTT. The encoded protein is CASSELTGVQPQHF.